The next 6 T cell receptor beta chains were all read from a single sample in a study of response to subunit inactivated influenza vaccine. TCRdb called the RT-PCR reads again in MiXCR, with one record for every CDR3 protein. Among about 780,000 distinct CDR3 sequences listed, approximately 18% were seen once. The specimen was PBMCs from blood, collected around 5 days after vaccination. The receptors derive from a man over 45 who received an inactivated influenza vaccine.

The chain carries TRBV6-1 and TRBJ1-2; the D is unclear. CDR1 and CDR2 (germline): MNHNS, SASEGT. V was clipped by 6 bases and J by 5 bases, with 7 bases between them. The CDR3 sequence is 11 residues long. The CDR3, as DNA: TGTGCCAGCAGCGTAACATATGGCTACACCTTC. Encoded protein: CASSVTYGYTF.

This clonotype turned up a few times. This chain joins TRBV5-1 and TRBJ2-1; tentative D call: TRBD1 (7 bases). Germline CDR1 reads SGHRS; CDR2 reads YFSETQ. Trimming cost V 4 bases and J 6 bases, with 14 bases left between them. The CDR3 runs 14 residues. The CDR3 here is CASSLEGAANEQFF. The DNA of the CDR3 is TGCGCCAGCAGCCTGGAGGGGGCCGCCAATGAGCAGTTCTTC. Based on the CDR3 plus reference TRBV5-1 and TRBJ2-1, the full variable domain is KAGVTQTPRYLIKTRGQQVTLSCSPISGHRSVSWYQQTPGQGLQFLFEYFSETQRNKGNFPGRFSGRQFSNSRSEMNVSTLELGDSALYLCASSLEGAANEQFFGPGTRLTVL.

This CDR3 reads CASSLLGTQETQYF. CDR3 in DNA: TGTGCCAGCAGCTTATTAGGGACCCAAGAGACCCAGTACTTC. J is TRBJ2-5 and V is TRBV11-2, with D perhaps matching TRBD1 or TRBD2 (5 bases each). V lost 2 bases and J lost 1, with 8 bases in between. The CDR3 has 14 residues. Germline-derived CDR1 and CDR2 are SGHAT and FQNNGV.

The sample holds many counts of this clonotype. V and J are TRBV7-9 and TRBJ1-4, with 9 bases lining up with TRBD1. V lost 8 bases, J lost 3 bases, and 4 bases stayed unmatched. CDR3 size: 14 residues. Germline CDR1 reads SEHNR; CDR2 reads FQNEAQ (reference sequence). The CDR3 DNA reads as TGTGCCAGCGGCTACAGGGGGCCTAATGAAAAACTGTTTTTT. This codes for CASGYRGPNEKLFF. Full variable domain (missing parts from reference TRBV7-9 and TRBJ1-4): DTGVSQNPRHKITKRGQNVTFRCDPISEHNRLYWYRQTLGQGPEFLTYFQNEAQLEKSRLLSDRFSAERPKGSFSTLEIQRTEQGDSAMYLCASGYRGPNEKLFFGSGTQLSVL.

The chain uses TRBV7-2 and TRBJ2-4; maybe TRBD1 (5 bases). CDR1 and CDR2 from the germline V gene are SGHTA and FQGNSA. The V gene lost 5 bases and the J gene lost 7 bases, with 18 bases spanning the gap. This CDR3 comprises 15 residues. DNA for the CDR3: TGTGCCAGCAGCCGCGGCAGGGTCCCTAATAACATTCAGTACTTC. This gives the protein CASSRGRVPNNIQYF.

The chain couples TRBV28 to TRBJ1-1; no definite D call. CDR3 length: 13 amino acids. Trimming removed 9 bases from V and 7 bases from J, with 18 bases in between. The germline CDR1 and CDR2 sequences are MDHEN and SYDVKM. CDR3: CASSTPYSVEAFF. CDR3 coding DNA: TGTGCCAGTTCGACCCCGTATTCTGTTGAAGCTTTCTTT.